A single sample is the source of the 29 T cell receptor beta chains below, sequenced in a study of T cells in Graves' hyperthyroidism and ophthalmopathy. RNA transcripts provided the source from which TCR beta CDR3 regions were amplified. The HTBI primer set was used in a first-round RT-PCR of the TCR CDR3. TCRdb passed the multiplex PCR reads through MiXCR, listing each CDR3 protein once. The data contain about 410,000 distinct CDR3 sequences, roughly 14% of them singletons. Input material: blood. The receptors were gathered from a man between 18 and 35 years old with Graves' ophthalmopathy.

This clonotype was recorded many times. The chain carries TRBV7-3 and TRBJ2-3, with D possibly matching TRBD2 (6 bases). This CDR3 is 16 amino acids long. Trimming took 1 base from V and 5 from J, leaving 16 bases between them. From germline, CDR1 is SGHTA and CDR2 FQGTGA. The CDR3 nucleotides are TGTGCCAGCAGCTTAATTTCGACTAGTCGGCAAGATACGCAGTATTTT. Protein product: CASSLISTSRQDTQYF.

This clonotype has ten or more counts. V gene TRBV12-3 or TRBV12-4 combines with J gene TRBJ1-2; D call uncertain. The CDR3 is 13 amino acids. V lost 2 bases to trimming and J lost 3 bases, with 7 bases between them. The CDR3 sequence is CASSLTEYYGYTF. CDR3 nucleotide sequence: TGTGCCAGCAGTTTAACAGAGTACTATGGCTACACCTTC.

This clonotype was detected many times. J is TRBJ2-1 and V is TRBV28; maybe TRBD2 (6 bases). Germline assignment: CDR1 MDHEN and CDR2 SYDVKM. V was shortened by 5 bases and J by 5 bases, with 16 bases between the two germline ends. CDR3 size: 15 residues. Written as DNA, the CDR3 is TGTGCCAGCAGTCGTCCGGGACTGGGCCACAATGAGCAGTTCTTC. Translating gives CASSRPGLGHNEQFF.

The rearrangement joins TRBV7-9 to TRBJ2-1; 11 nucleotides agree with TRBD2. The V and J ends lost 3 bases and 3 bases, in that order; junction bases with no gene match: 7. The CDR3 has 17 residues. Germline V gives CDR1 SEHNR, CDR2 FQNEAQ (reference sequence). CDR3 region: CASSFWASGRFYNEQFF. The DNA for the CDR3 is TGTGCCAGCAGCTTCTGGGCTAGCGGGAGGTTCTACAATGAGCAGTTCTTC.

The J gene is TRBJ2-1, the V gene TRBV19, with a possible D match to TRBD2 (6 bases). V gave up 10 bases and J gave up 5 bases, with 15 bases separating them. Germline CDR1 LNHDA, CDR2 SQIVND (reference sequence). CDR3 length: 13 amino acids. DNA for the CDR3: TGTGCCACCCCCGAGCGGGTCAACAATGAGCAGTTCTTC. As protein: CATPERVNNEQFF.

The chain links TRBV6-1 to TRBJ2-7; D not certain. The CDR3 consists of 14 residues. Per the germline V gene, CDR1 is MNHNS and CDR2 is SASEGT. Trimming cost V 2 bases and J 2 bases, with 10 bases left between them. The CDR3 DNA sequence: TGTGCCAGCAGTGAAAACAGCCTCCCCTACGAGCAGTACTTC. Translating it yields CASSENSLPYEQYF.

This clonotype was counted at least ten times. This chain joins TRBV2 and TRBJ1-2; TRBD1 aligns across 11 bases. Germline loops: CDR1 SNHLY, CDR2 FYNNEI. With V trimmed by 8 bases and J by 3 bases, 5 bases remained unmatched. The CDR3 totals 14 residues. The DNA of the CDR3 is TGTGCCAGCTCCGGGACAGGGGGTTACTATGGCTACACCTTC. Its translation is CASSGTGGYYGYTF.

The chain uses TRBV6-1 and TRBJ2-3; tentatively, D is TRBD1 or TRBD2 (6 bases each). The CDR3 runs 16 residues. Trimming cost V 7 bases and J 6 bases, with 23 bases left between them. The germline CDR1 and CDR2 sequences are MNHNS and SASEGT. The CDR3 sequence: CASTPSGLNRADTQYF. As DNA, the CDR3 is TGTGCCAGCACCCCAAGCGGACTAAACAGGGCTGATACGCAGTATTTT.

This clonotype appeared a few times. The J gene is TRBJ2-3, the V gene TRBV4-1, with a tentative D call TRBD1 (5 bases). V was shortened by 6 bases and J by 0 bases, with 10 bases between the two germline ends. From germline, CDR1 is MGHRA and CDR2 YSYEKL. The CDR3 length is 14 residues. CDR3 protein: CASRDTSSTDTQYF. The CDR3 DNA is TGCGCCAGCAGGGACACCTCTAGCACAGATACGCAGTATTTT.

This clonotype was seen only a few times. In nucleotides, the CDR3 is TGTGCCAGCAGCCAAGATGTCCGAAGGAGTGAGCAGTTCTTC. Residues: CASSQDVRRSEQFF. The V call is TRBV4-2, the J call TRBJ2-1; no clear D gene. The length of the CDR3 is 14 residues. Germline V lookup: CDR1 LGHNA, CDR2 YNFKEQ. Trimming left V 0 bases short and J 9 bases short, with 12 bases between.

This clonotype was counted at least ten times. The J gene is TRBJ1-5, the V gene TRBV2; 7 bases line up with TRBD1. J was trimmed by 0 bases and V by 2 bases; bases with no gene match: 7. The length of the CDR3 is 17 residues. Germline values: CDR1 SNHLY, CDR2 FYNNEI. In DNA, the CDR3 is TGTGCCAGCAGTGAACCAGAGACAGGGTATAGCAATCAGCCCCAGCATTTT. This sequence encodes CASSEPETGYSNQPQHF.

In its sample, this clonotype was seen a few times. The chain's CDR3 is CSASTVQETQYF. The CDR3 DNA reads TGCAGTGCTTCGACAGTCCAAGAGACCCAGTACTTC. The chain combines TRBV20-1 with TRBJ2-5; TRBD1 might be the D (5 bases). Germline CDR1 DFQATT, CDR2 SNEGSKA (reference sequence). The CDR3 contains 12 residues. V lost 5 bases and J lost 1, with 8 bases in between.

This clonotype has just a few counts. This chain links TRBV18 with TRBJ1-5, with D perhaps matching TRBD1 (6 bases). The CDR3 is 14 amino acids. Germline CDR1 and CDR2: KGHSH and LQKENI. V shed 4 bases and J shed 0 bases, with 7 bases lying between them. The CDR3 reads CASSQGDSNQPQHF. DNA for the CDR3: TGTGCCAGCTCACAGGGGGATAGCAATCAGCCCCAGCATTTT.

Many counts were recorded for this clonotype. V gene TRBV12-3 or TRBV12-4 combines with J gene TRBJ2-1; 9 bases line up with TRBD2. This CDR3 spans 14 amino acids. Trimming at V came to 7 bases and at J to 9 bases, leaving 10 bases not matched to a gene. The CDR3: CASTLGPAGGEQFF. CDR3 sequence (DNA): TGTGCCAGCACCCTAGGGCCAGCGGGGGGTGAGCAGTTCTTC.

The V call is TRBV7-9, the J call TRBJ1-4; unclear D gene. V shed 5 bases and J shed 10 bases, with 11 bases lying between them. The CDR3 loop spans 12 amino acids. The germline gives CDR1 SEHNR, CDR2 FQNEAQ (reference sequence). CDR3 DNA sequence: TGTGCCAGCAGCACGCTGGTCGGAAAACTGTTTTTT. This gives the protein CASSTLVGKLFF.

The chain is built from TRBV5-4 and TRBJ2-3; the D is unclear. Germline CDR1 SGHNT, CDR2 YYREEE (reference sequence). The CDR3 runs to 15 residues. V lost 2 bases and J lost 6, with 16 bases in between. CDR3 DNA sequence: TGTGCCAGCAGCTTAGATCAAAGGGCATGGGATACGCAGTATTTT. It codes for CASSLDQRAWDTQYF.

This clonotype was picked up many times. The rearrangement links TRBV10-3 to TRBJ2-6; no clear D. V shed 3 bases and J shed 0 bases, with 9 bases lying between them. This CDR3 region has 16 residues. Germline V lookup: CDR1 ENHRY, CDR2 SYGVKD. CDR3 nucleotides: TGTGCCATCAGTGATTTGGCGAACTCTGGGGCCAACGTCCTGACTTTC. It encodes CAISDLANSGANVLTF.

This clonotype was counted at least ten times. J is TRBJ2-3 and V is TRBV6-1; the match to TRBD2 covers 8 bases. This CDR3 has 19 residues. The germline V gene encodes CDR1 MNHNS and CDR2 SASEGT. The junction had 17 bases not matched to a gene; V was cut back by 6 bases and J by 0 bases. The CDR3 spells CASSPFMTSTSASTDTQYF. CDR3 DNA sequence: TGTGCCAGCAGCCCGTTTATGACTTCGACTAGCGCCAGCACAGATACGCAGTATTTT.

Many counts were recorded for this clonotype. The chain recombines TRBV5-1 with TRBJ1-2; TRBD1 agrees at 10 bases. Germline V gives CDR1 SGHRS, CDR2 YFSETQ. This CDR3 region has 14 residues. V lost 4 bases and J lost 6; bases outside the gene matches: 6. DNA for the CDR3: TGCGCCAGCAGCAACGGGACAGGGGATGATGGCTACACCTTC. Translating gives CASSNGTGDDGYTF.

This clonotype was recorded at least ten times. V gene TRBV29-1 combines with J gene TRBJ2-1; 7 nucleotides agree with TRBD2. The CDR3 contains 14 residues. From germline, CDR1 is SQVTM and CDR2 ANQGSEA. The J segment lost 9 bases and the V segment lost 2 bases, leaving 10 bases of the junction unmatched. CDR3 amino acids: CSVELAGDPAEQFF. The CDR3 DNA is TGCAGCGTTGAATTGGCGGGAGACCCCGCTGAGCAGTTCTTC.

The V call is TRBV10-3, the J call TRBJ1-6; D not certain. This CDR3 has 13 amino acids. V lost 4 bases and J lost 11, with 12 bases in between. Germline V CDR1 and CDR2: ENHRY, SYGVKD. As DNA, the CDR3 is TGTGCCATCAGTGGGGAGCCATTCGCACCCCTCCACTTT. It codes for CAISGEPFAPLHF.

In its sample, this clonotype was seen a few times. The chain links TRBV19 to TRBJ1-2; 7 bases map to TRBD1. V was clipped by 8 bases and J by 1 base; unmatched bases: 10. The length of the CDR3 is 15 residues. Germline V gene sequence: CDR1 LNHDA, CDR2 SQIVND (reference sequence). The CDR3 DNA is TGTGCCAGTGGGCCTAGACAGGGCTTTAACTATGGCTACACCTTC. It yields the protein CASGPRQGFNYGYTF.

This clonotype occurred a few times. The chain links TRBV19 to TRBJ2-2, with D perhaps TRBD1 (5 bases). Germline CDR1 reads LNHDA; CDR2 reads SQIVND (reference sequence). This CDR3 is built from 15 residues. The V gene lost 2 bases and the J gene lost 0 bases, with 7 bases spanning the gap. Here the CDR3 reads CASSIQGTNTGELFF. DNA of the CDR3: TGTGCCAGTAGTATACAGGGTACGAACACCGGGGAGCTGTTTTTT.

At least ten counts were recorded for this clonotype. The V and J genes are TRBV7-2 and TRBJ2-7, with TRBD2 identical over 12 bases. Germline lookup yields CDR1 SGHTA and CDR2 FQGNSA. The ends lost 5 bases at V and 3 bases at J; junction bases unmatched: 2. This CDR3 region has 14 residues. DNA of the CDR3: TGTGCCAGCAGCACTAGCGGGGGGTACTACGAGCAGTACTTC. Translating gives CASSTSGGYYEQYF.

On this clonotype itself: One junction end disagrees with the germline gene, perhaps due to a read error. The chain recombines TRBV7-9 with TRBJ2-1; 8 bases map to TRBD2. Germline CDR1 and CDR2: SEHNR and FQNEAQ (reference sequence). The CDR3 spans 14 residues. This CDR3 is CASSLVRGDNERFF. CDR3 nucleotide sequence: TGTGCCAGCAGCTTAGTGCGGGGGGACAATGAGCGGTTCTTC.

Only one count was recorded for this clonotype. The V and J genes are TRBV20-1 and TRBJ2-2; tentatively, D is TRBD2 (6 bases). Trimming stripped 8 bases from V and 7 bases from J, with 14 bases between. Per the germline V gene, CDR1 is DFQATT and CDR2 is SNEGSKA (reference sequence). The CDR3 loop spans 12 amino acids. The CDR3 protein is CSTGLTGGELFF. CDR3 nucleotide sequence: TGCAGTACCGGACTAACCGGCGGGGAGCTGTTTTTT.

This clonotype showed up many times. The chain joins TRBV6-1 to TRBJ2-2; 12 nucleotides align to TRBD2. CDR1 is MNHNS and CDR2 is SASEGT in the germline V gene. The CDR3 contains 15 residues. Losses at the gene ends were 4 bases for V and 5 bases for J; bases not matched to a gene: 2. This chain's CDR3 is CASSGTSGTTGELFF. For the CDR3, the DNA is TGTGCCAGCAGTGGGACTAGCGGGACTACCGGGGAGCTGTTTTTT.

This clonotype showed up many times. The chain is built from TRBV7-2 and TRBJ2-1, with 7 bases aligning to TRBD2. Germline V CDR1 and CDR2: SGHTA, FQGNSA. The CDR3 has 19 residues. After removal of 0 bases from V and 3 bases from J, the junction contained 14 bases not matched to a gene. The CDR3 DNA is TGTGCCAGCAGCTTAGCGGGGAGGGGTCAATTCTCTTTCTACAATGAGCAGTTCTTC. Amino acid sequence: CASSLAGRGQFSFYNEQFF.

V is TRBV28 and J is TRBJ1-5; the match to TRBD1 covers 11 bases. The CDR3 extends over 17 amino acids. V was clipped by 7 bases and J by 0 bases; unmatched bases: 8. CDR1 and CDR2 (germline): MDHEN, SYDVKM. DNA of the CDR3: TGTGCCAGCACGGGGGACAGGGGGGGGTATAGCAATCAGCCCCAGCATTTT. It encodes CASTGDRGGYSNQPQHF.